This T cell receptor (beta chain) was retrieved from a study of cytotoxic CD8 clonotypes in ibrutinib-treated CLL. As for the study in general: Once treatment had gone on for a median of around eleven months, range 6 to 36, response samples were drawn.

This clone came up once. Sequencing was designed to attain a depth spanning 1 in 200,000 to 1 in 1 million T cells. Repertoires were generated with immunoSEQ multiplex PCR, while TCRdb's copy carries only in-frame clones and drops some. Of 50,000 or so clones in the sample, around 78% are singletons; the top ten hold 20%. Germline loops: CDR1 SNHLY, CDR2 FYNNEI. This CDR3 spans 14 amino acids. With 6 bases removed from V and 2 bases from J, the gap between germline ends came to 12 bases. The source of this sequence is a human donor with chronic lymphocytic leukemia. The gene calls are TRBV2 and TRBJ2-3; D is undetermined. The starting material was PBMCs, obtained after 24 months of ibrutinib treatment. CDR3 sequence (DNA): TGTGCCAGCAGGGAACTACATATCACAGATACGCAGTATTTT. It yields the protein CASRELHITDTQYF.